This entry features one T cell receptor (beta chain) sequence. CDR1 and CDR2 from the germline V gene are MDHEN and SYDVKM. V lost 8 bases, J lost 5 bases, and 18 bases lay in between. This CDR3 spans 14 amino acids. This specimen comes from a study of blood T cell repertoires in COVID-19. Study summary: The analysed material was cDNA or gDNA that came from T cells, B-cell-depleted T cells, or PBMCs.

Here immunoSEQ multiplex PCR was the method, and the copy in TCRdb shows in-frame clones only, minus some. The sample carries under 150,000 clones, 88% recorded once. Sample: peripheral blood. This TCR was recovered from a human donor in a cohort sampled during active COVID-19. The chain couples TRBV28 to TRBJ2-5; D is possibly TRBD2 (5 bases). Written as DNA, the CDR3 is TGTGCCAGCGGGGTCGCGGGCAGAGCGGAGACCCAGTACTTC. Amino acid sequence: CASGVAGRAETQYF.